This passage covers 16 T cell receptor beta chains from one sample sequenced in a study of cytomegalovirus exposure and HLA in healthy donors. The PCR ran on 60 Vbeta and 13 Jbeta primers. Sequencing used immunoSEQ multiplex PCR; TCRdb keeps in-frame clones, though not all of them. The data hold 100,000 to 150,000 clones, with less than 90% observed a single time. The sequencing input was PBMCs. The receptors were gathered from a man between 50 and 59 years old in good health and CMV-seronegative.

The chain employs TRBV7-8 and TRBJ2-5; 7 bases map to TRBD2. CDR1 is SGHVS and CDR2 is FQNEAQ in the germline V gene. V gave up 3 bases and J gave up 1 base; unmatched junction bases: 2. The CDR3 covers 14 residues. The chain's CDR3 is CASSLGLSQETQYF. DNA of the CDR3: TGTGCCAGCAGCTTGGGACTATCCCAAGAGACCCAGTACTTC.

Here the CDR3 DNA reads TGTGCCAGCACTAAAACCCCCGGAGAGACCCAGTACTTC. This gives the protein CASTKTPGETQYF. The J gene is TRBJ2-5, the V gene TRBV9, with no clear D. This CDR3 has 13 residues. Trimming shortened V by 6 bases and J by 4 bases, and 13 bases separated the two germline ends. From germline, CDR1 is SGDLS and CDR2 YYNGEE.

This chain joins TRBV28 and TRBJ2-1; 10 bases agree with TRBD1. V dropped 5 bases and J dropped 12; count of bases not matched to a gene: 16. This CDR3 is 16 amino acids long. Per the germline V gene, CDR1 is MDHEN and CDR2 is SYDVKM. The CDR3 bases are TGTGCCAGCAGTGGGACAGGGGCGGTTGAACACCTTGGGCAGTTCTTC. Translation: CASSGTGAVEHLGQFF.

The chain combines TRBV11-2 with TRBJ2-7, with 8 nucleotides matching TRBD2. V gave up 0 bases and J gave up 0 bases; unmatched junction bases: 10. Germline CDR1 and CDR2: SGHAT and FQNNGV. The CDR3 is made up of 18 amino acids. The CDR3 DNA is TGTGCCAGCAGCTTAGAGGTATTCGCTAGCGGGCGCTCCTACGAGCAGTACTTC. This translates into CASSLEVFASGRSYEQYF.

This chain links TRBV9 with TRBJ1-2; tentatively, D is TRBD1 (5 bases). V lost 3 bases and J 8 bases, leaving 23 bases between the germline ends. This CDR3 comprises 16 residues. The germline gives CDR1 SGDLS, CDR2 YYNGEE. The CDR3: CASSATVRDPGSGYTF. CDR3 in DNA: TGTGCCAGCAGCGCGACTGTGCGGGACCCAGGGTCGGGCTACACCTTC.

The genes are TRBV7-2 and TRBJ2-7; 7 nucleotides line up with TRBD1. Losses at the gene ends were 5 bases for V and 4 bases for J; bases not matched to a gene: 8. Germline V CDR1 and CDR2: SGHTA, FQGNSA. This CDR3 contains 14 residues. The CDR3: CASSQPDRAYEQYF. For the CDR3, the DNA is TGTGCCAGCAGCCAACCCGACAGGGCTTACGAGCAGTACTTC.

V usage is TRBV18 and J usage is TRBJ1-2; 9 nucleotides match TRBD1. V was clipped by 6 bases and J by 5 bases; unmatched bases: 4. CDR3 length: 13 amino acids. From germline, CDR1 is KGHSH and CDR2 LQKENI. The CDR3 reads CASSRDRVYGYTF. CDR3 coding DNA: TGTGCCAGCTCTCGGGACAGGGTATATGGCTACACCTTC.

The rearrangement joins TRBV4-1 to TRBJ2-7; 12 bases agree with TRBD1. The germline CDR1 and CDR2 sequences are MGHRA and YSYEKL. After removal of 4 bases from V and 7 bases from J, the junction contained 8 bases not matched to a gene. The CDR3 extends over 15 amino acids. CDR3 in amino acids: CASSRLGQGAQEQYF. CDR3 coding DNA: TGCGCCAGCAGCCGTCTGGGACAGGGGGCTCAGGAGCAGTACTTC.

This rearrangement joins TRBV25-1 to TRBJ1-2; TRBD1 matches at 10 bases. The CDR3 totals 18 residues. V was pared by 6 bases and J by 4 bases, with 17 bases of the junction left unmatched. Germline V lookup: CDR1 MGHDK, CDR2 SYGVNS. Here the CDR3 reads CASRPTGGTPSNSYGYTF. The CDR3 region has the DNA TGTGCCAGCAGGCCGACAGGGGGCACGCCGTCGAACTCCTATGGCTACACCTTC.

V is TRBV5-4 and J is TRBJ2-5; D is possibly TRBD2 (5 bases). CDR1 SGHNT and CDR2 YYREEE come from the germline V gene (reference sequence). The V end was cut by 1 base, the J end by 0 bases, with 7 bases between. The CDR3 runs to 14 residues. CDR3 coding DNA: TGTGCCAGCAGCTTGATGCGGGACCAAGAGACCCAGTACTTC. Its protein is CASSLMRDQETQYF. Full variable domain (remainder filled in from reference TRBV5-4 and TRBJ2-5): ETGVTQSPTHLIKTRGQQVTLRCSSQSGHNTVSWYQQALGQGPQFIFQYYREEENGRGNFPPRFSGLQFPNYSSELNVNALELDDSALYLCASSLMRDQETQYFGPGTRLLVL.

J is TRBJ1-2 and V is TRBV28; D gene unclear. This CDR3 is 11 amino acids long. Germline V CDR1 and CDR2: MDHEN, SYDVKM. Trimming stripped 2 bases from V and 10 bases from J, with 8 bases between. The CDR3 region has the DNA TGTGCCAGCAGTTTACAGGCTTTCTACACCTTC. Its translation is CASSLQAFYTF.

The chain joins TRBV6-1 to TRBJ2-7; 8 nucleotides line up with TRBD1. With V trimmed by 4 bases and J by 2 bases, 10 bases remained unmatched. In germline, CDR1 is MNHNS, CDR2 SASEGT. The CDR3 totals 16 residues. This chain's CDR3 is CASSVEGQVEPYEQYF. In DNA, the CDR3 is TGTGCCAGCAGTGTAGAGGGACAGGTAGAACCCTACGAGCAGTACTTC.

This chain uses TRBV6-1 with TRBJ2-7; 9 bases line up with TRBD1. The CDR3 sequence is 14 residues long. V shed 4 bases, J shed 4 bases, and the junction held 5 bases outside the gene matches. Germline-derived CDR1 and CDR2 are MNHNS and SASEGT. CDR3 in amino acids: CASSANRGRYEQYF. In DNA form, the CDR3 reads TGTGCCAGCAGTGCGAACAGGGGGCGATACGAGCAGTACTTC.

J is TRBJ2-3 and V is TRBV5-1; possibly TRBD2 for D (5 bases). The germline gives CDR1 SGHRS, CDR2 YFSETQ. Trimming took off 4 bases at V and 4 bases at J, with 16 bases between the two ends. The CDR3 has 15 amino acids. CDR3 nucleotide sequence: TGCGCCAGCAGCCACGGCAGACGGGAAGCAGATACGCAGTATTTT. Residues: CASSHGRREADTQYF.

This clone is labeled as medium-sized (0.01 to 0.1%). This chain joins TRBV4-3 and TRBJ2-3, with 8 bases identical to TRBD2. Germline values: CDR1 LGHNA, CDR2 YSLEER. V dropped 5 bases and J dropped 1; count of bases not matched to a gene: 5. The CDR3 is made up of 15 amino acids. For the CDR3, the DNA is TGCGCCAGCAGCGACGGGCGGGGGGGCACAGATACGCAGTATTTT. This gives the protein CASSDGRGGTDTQYF.

V usage is TRBV6-5 and J usage is TRBJ1-1; D gene unclear. CDR3 size: 12 residues. Per germline, CDR1 MNHEY and CDR2 SVGAGI. V lost 7 bases to trimming and J lost 1 base, with 7 bases between them. CDR3 loop: CASMRQNTEAFF. CDR3 sequence (DNA): TGTGCCAGCATGCGACAGAACACTGAAGCTTTCTTT.